This T cell receptor beta chain was recorded in a study of cytomegalovirus exposure and HLA in healthy donors. Background on the study: In an earlier analysis, around 100 million unique TCR beta sequences were found from approximately 170 million T cells. The early release's HLA-typed donors yielded tens of millions of unique TCRs. Study results and caveats: Confirmation was obtained in vitro that a few CMV-associated chains are specific for CMV antigens.

Germline V gives CDR1 SGHDT, CDR2 YYEEEE. The CDR3 has 13 residues. The germline V and J ends were trimmed by 2 bases and 6 bases, with 11 bases remaining between them. The PCR contained 60 Vbeta and 13 Jbeta primers. Sequenced by immunoSEQ multiplex PCR; TCRdb stores in-frame clones only, minus some. This sample yields around 110,000 clones, of which about 80% are seen a single time; approximately 4.3% belongs to the top ten. Concerning this clone: The antigen is unknown.

The sequence came from a man under 40 in good health and CMV-seropositive. The chain uses TRBV5-6 and TRBJ1-1; D gene unclear. The source material was PBMCs. The CDR3 DNA reads TGTGCCAGCAGCTTTGATGGGAGACCTGAAGCTTTCTTT. This codes for CASSFDGRPEAFF.